The present T cell receptor (beta chain) was sequenced within a study of cytomegalovirus exposure and HLA in healthy donors. General study results and limits: As a later analysis showed, a missense DCLRE1C variant was linked to trimming of TCR beta V- and J-genes. The number of N-insertions in an Asian-associated ancestry cluster was reportedly below the 666-donor mean in a later analysis.

60 Vbeta and 13 Jbeta primers were used in PCR. TCRdb keeps only in-frame clones here, not all; method: immunoSEQ multiplex PCR. The data contain around 110,000 clones, around 80% of them singletons. To note about this clone: The antigen remains undetermined.

Per the germline V gene, CDR1 is MNHNY and CDR2 is SVGAGI (reference sequence). The CDR3 loop spans 16 amino acids. V lost 6 bases, J lost 7 bases, and 22 bases lay in between. The TCR sequence derives from a man aged 30 to 39 in good health and CMV-seropositive. The sequenced sample was PBMCs. The chain is built from TRBV6-6 and TRBJ1-5; D might be TRBD1 (6 bases). In DNA form, the CDR3 reads TGTGCCAGCAGCCCAGGGGCGGGGGGCGTAGGGCAGCCCCAGCATTTT. Translating it yields CASSPGAGGVGQPQHF.